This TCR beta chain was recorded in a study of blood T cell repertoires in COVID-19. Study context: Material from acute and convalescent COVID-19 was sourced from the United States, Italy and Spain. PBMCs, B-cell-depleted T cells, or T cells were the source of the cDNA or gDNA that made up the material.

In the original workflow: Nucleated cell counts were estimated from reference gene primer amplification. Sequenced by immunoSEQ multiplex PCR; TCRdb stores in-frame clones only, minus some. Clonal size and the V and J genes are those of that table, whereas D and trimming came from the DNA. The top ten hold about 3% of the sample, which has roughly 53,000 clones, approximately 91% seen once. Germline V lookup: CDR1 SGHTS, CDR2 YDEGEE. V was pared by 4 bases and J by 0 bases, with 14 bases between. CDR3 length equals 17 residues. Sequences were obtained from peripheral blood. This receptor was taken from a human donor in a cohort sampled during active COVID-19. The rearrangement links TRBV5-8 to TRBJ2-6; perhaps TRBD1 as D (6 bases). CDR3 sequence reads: CASSKDRTFSGANVLTF. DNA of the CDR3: TGTGCCAGCAGCAAGGACAGAACCTTCTCTGGGGCCAACGTCCTGACTTTC.